This T cell receptor beta chain was sequenced during a study of blood T cells in healthy people across ages. Using a J-beta primer mix together with a sample-barcoded 5' primer, a second PCR was run for about 6 to 12 cycles. In TCRdb, the 5' RACE reads were re-called with MiXCR into one record per CDR3 protein. Among around 650,000 distinct CDR3 sequences listed, approximately 29% were seen once. This clonotype has a count of ten or more. Germline V gene data show CDR1 as DFQATT and CDR2 as SNEGSKA (reference sequence). This CDR3 comprises 14 residues. With 6 bases clipped from V and 5 bases from J, the junction kept 12 bases outside the gene matches.

The sequence derives from an elderly woman in good health. Material for sequencing was blood. V gene TRBV20-1 combines with J gene TRBJ2-5; TRBD1 matches 7 bases. CDR3 sequence reads: CSAEKTGSGETQYF. In DNA form, the CDR3 reads TGCAGTGCAGAGAAGACAGGGTCGGGGGAGACCCAGTACTTC.